The 17 T cell receptor beta chains reported below all come from one sample, sequenced in a study of immune reconstitution after stem cell transplant in scleroderma. TCRdb processed the RT-PCR reads anew with MiXCR; each CDR3 protein has one entry. The table has 1,500 to 2,000 distinct CDR3 sequences, approximately 10% seen once; the top ten hold 13% to 15%. The sample was collected before or after autologous hematopoietic stem cell transplantation (not recorded which). These receptors were obtained from a female donor with systemic sclerosis.

By sample fraction, this clonotype is medium-sized. J is TRBJ1-1 and V is TRBV29-1; D might be TRBD1 (5 bases). The ends were cut back, 4 bases at V and 8 bases at J, with 17 bases in the middle. The germline gives CDR1 SQVTM, CDR2 ANQGSEA. This CDR3 spans 13 amino acids. The CDR3 nucleotides are TGCAGCGTTGGCCGGGACGCCCAGGCCGAAGCTTTCTTT. The encoded protein is CSVGRDAQAEAFF.

The chain links TRBV27 to TRBJ2-1; TRBD1 matches at 9 bases. CDR1 and CDR2 from the germline V gene are MNHEY and SMNVEV (reference sequence). Unmatched junction bases numbered 8, after V lost 2 bases and J lost 9 bases. The CDR3 totals 15 residues. The CDR3 spells CASSLGTGIFGEQFF. CDR3 nucleotides: TGTGCCAGCAGTTTAGGGACAGGGATTTTTGGTGAGCAGTTCTTC.

The chain couples TRBV7-3 to TRBJ2-2, with TRBD2 identical over 10 bases. CDR3 length: 17 residues. V lost 5 bases and J lost 4; bases outside the gene matches: 10. Germline CDR1 SGHTA, CDR2 FQGTGA. CDR3 sequence: CASSPPNSGGSTGELFF. In DNA, the CDR3 is TGTGCCAGCAGCCCTCCGAATAGCGGGGGGAGCACCGGGGAGCTGTTTTTT.

In its sample, this clonotype ranks as large. The genes are TRBV5-4 and TRBJ1-2; 8 bases agree with TRBD1. Losses at the gene ends were 4 bases for V and 3 bases for J; bases not matched to a gene: 5. Germline assignment: CDR1 SGHNT and CDR2 YYREEE (reference sequence). The CDR3 is 14 amino acids. This CDR3 is CASSAPGGHYGYTF. CDR3 nucleotide sequence: TGTGCCAGCAGCGCTCCAGGGGGCCACTATGGCTACACCTTC.

The chain recombines TRBV2 with TRBJ2-7; 15 nucleotides align to TRBD2. In germline, CDR1 is SNHLY, CDR2 FYNNEI. The CDR3 runs 17 residues. V dropped 6 bases and J dropped 1; count of bases not matched to a gene: 7. The CDR3 protein is CASRGYGTSGGSYEQYF. The CDR3 DNA is TGTGCCAGCAGAGGCTATGGGACTAGCGGGGGGTCCTACGAGCAGTACTTC.

This chain connects TRBV23-1 to TRBJ2-3; no clear D. TRBV23-1 is filed as an ORF, its function uncertain. The CDR3 loop spans 10 amino acids. The V end lost 6 bases, the J end lost 5 bases, and 3 bases lay between the germline ends. DNA for the CDR3: TGCGCCAGCAGAGGAGATACGCAGTATTTT. Protein product: CASRGDTQYF.

This clonotype is large. The rearrangement uses TRBV5-4 and TRBJ2-3; D call uncertain. This CDR3 has 11 amino acids. Germline V lookup: CDR1 SGHNT, CDR2 YYREEE (reference sequence). V lost 3 bases and J lost 3, with 2 bases in between. CDR3 in DNA: TGTGCCAGCAGCTATACAGATACGCAGTATTTT. The encoded protein is CASSYTDTQYF.

This clonotype counts as large. This chain uses TRBV6-4 with TRBJ2-1; 9 positions match TRBD2. Losses at the gene ends were 3 bases for V and 9 bases for J; bases not matched to a gene: 9. The CDR3 is 15 amino acids. Germline CDR1 is MRHNA and CDR2 is SNTAGT. CDR3 coding DNA: TGTGCCAGCAGTGAAAATAGCGGGAGTTCGGTTGAGCAGTTCTTC. Translated, it gives CASSENSGSSVEQFF.

Relative to its sample, this clonotype is medium-sized (0.01 to 0.1%). The junction departs from germline at one end; a sequencing error may be responsible. The rearrangement uses TRBV20-1 and TRBJ2-1, with D possibly matching TRBD2 (5 bases). In germline, CDR1 is DFQATT, CDR2 SNEGSKA (reference sequence). This CDR3 comprises 14 residues. The CDR3 DNA sequence: TGCAGTGCGAGAGCGGTAAGCTCCTACAATGAGCAGTTCTTC. It specifies CSARAVSSYNEQFF.

By frequency in the sample, this clonotype is large. V is TRBV28 and J is TRBJ2-5; no clear D gene. Per the germline V gene, CDR1 is MDHEN and CDR2 is SYDVKM. Trimming pared 7 bases from V and 2 bases from J, leaving 14 bases between. The CDR3 is 14 amino acids. The CDR3 DNA follows: TGTGCCAGCACCCCCGGATTTTCGCAAGAGACCCAGTACTTC. The encoded protein is CASTPGFSQETQYF.

By frequency in the sample, this clonotype is large. This chain connects TRBV20-1 to TRBJ2-1; D might be TRBD2 (6 bases). Trimming pared 2 bases from V and 3 bases from J, leaving 11 bases between. The CDR3 totals 14 residues. In germline, CDR1 is DFQATT, CDR2 SNEGSKA (reference sequence). The CDR3 region has the DNA TGCAGTGCTAGAAAAGCGGGCCGCTACAATGAGCAGTTCTTC. It translates to CSARKAGRYNEQFF.

As regards this clonotype: A junction boundary mismatches the germline segment, possibly from a read error. This sequence joins TRBV5-1 and TRBJ1-2; D not resolved. Germline values: CDR1 SGHRS, CDR2 YFSETQ. CDR3 length: 13 residues. The CDR3, as DNA: TGCACCAGCAGCTTGGTTGGGGAGACTGACTACACCTTC. Its protein is CTSSLVGETDYTF.

In this sample, this clonotype is medium-sized. CDR3 coding DNA: TGTGCCAGCAGCTTAGGTTCGGGGACATTACAGCCCCAGCATTTT. Translation: CASSLGSGTLQPQHF. The genes are TRBV7-2 and TRBJ1-5, with D perhaps matching TRBD1 (6 bases). Trimming cost V 1 base and J 7 bases, with 14 bases left between them. The germline CDR1 and CDR2 sequences are SGHTA and FQGNSA. The CDR3 spans 15 residues. The entire variable domain, with the rest obtained from reference TRBV7-2 and TRBJ1-5, is as follows: GAGVSQSPSNKVTEKGKDVELRCDPISGHTALYWYRQSLGQGLEFLIYFQGNSAPDKSGLPSDRFSAERTGGSVSTLTIQRTQQEDSAVYLCASSLGSGTLQPQHFGDGTRLSIL.

The chain carries TRBV7-2 and TRBJ1-4; 7 bases line up with TRBD1. V lost 1 base and J lost 8; bases outside the gene matches: 7. The CDR3 has 15 amino acids. Germline CDR1 reads SGHTA; CDR2 reads FQGNSA. CDR3 loop: CASSLGTGGGEKLFF. The CDR3 DNA sequence: TGTGCCAGCAGCTTAGGGACAGGAGGTGGCGAAAAACTGTTTTTT.

This clonotype is medium-sized in the sample. The gene calls are TRBV20-1 and TRBJ2-6, with TRBD2 as a possible D gene (7 bases). This CDR3 contains 17 residues. V dropped 3 bases and J dropped 4 bases, with 19 bases sitting between them. CDR1 and CDR2 (germline): DFQATT, SNEGSKA (reference sequence). The CDR3 DNA reads TGCAGTGCTAGGGGGGGGGTACAGGGTAACGGGGCCAACGTCCTGACTTTC. This translates into CSARGGVQGNGANVLTF.

Relative to its sample, this clonotype is large (0.1 to 1%). The V gene is TRBV20-1, the J gene TRBJ2-7; tentative D call: TRBD1 (5 bases). The CDR3 spans 13 residues. Germline values: CDR1 DFQATT, CDR2 SNEGSKA (reference sequence). Trimming stripped 4 bases from V and 0 bases from J, with 10 bases between. The CDR3 protein is CSATDKSSYEQYF. CDR3 bases: TGCAGTGCTACGGACAAGAGCTCCTACGAGCAGTACTTC.

By its share, this clonotype is medium-sized. This chain joins TRBV20-1 and TRBJ2-4; perhaps TRBD1 as D (6 bases). V was clipped by 5 bases and J by 0 bases, with 14 bases between them. The CDR3 spans 15 residues. Germline V gene lookup returns CDR1 DFQATT and CDR2 SNEGSKA (reference sequence). The CDR3 region is CSAVGAALAKNIQYF. CDR3 nucleotides: TGCAGTGCTGTGGGGGCAGCTCTAGCCAAAAACATTCAGTACTTC.